This T cell receptor beta chain is drawn from a study of CD8+CD57+ T cells in acquired aplastic anemia. Study findings and constraints: Patients had twenty-nine CD8+ CDR3 sequences in common with controls (the shared set).

The V gene end was trimmed by 3 bases and the J gene end by 6 bases; junction bases not matched to a gene: 1. Germline V gives CDR1 SGHTS, CDR2 YDEGEE. CDR3 length: 12 residues. Only patients with CD8+CD57+ cell expansion on flow cytometry were chosen for sequencing. In all patients, the disease was severe acquired aplastic anemia. This clonotype was seen many times. The antigen remains unidentified. Genomic DNA served as template for TCR beta VDJ and CDR3 profiling. TCRdb used MiXCR to reprocess the reads, holding one entry per CDR3 protein. Of approximately 98,000 distinct CDR3 sequences listed, roughly two thirds are singletons.

The chain combines TRBV5-8 with TRBJ2-7; 9 positions agree with TRBD1. Sequenced sample: sorted CD4+, CD8+, or CD8+CD57+ T cells (not recorded which) from PBMCs. The TCR was taken from a human donor with aplastic anemia. The CDR3 DNA reads TGTGCCAGCAGCTGGGACAGGGTCGAGCAGTACTTC. Encoded protein: CASSWDRVEQYF.